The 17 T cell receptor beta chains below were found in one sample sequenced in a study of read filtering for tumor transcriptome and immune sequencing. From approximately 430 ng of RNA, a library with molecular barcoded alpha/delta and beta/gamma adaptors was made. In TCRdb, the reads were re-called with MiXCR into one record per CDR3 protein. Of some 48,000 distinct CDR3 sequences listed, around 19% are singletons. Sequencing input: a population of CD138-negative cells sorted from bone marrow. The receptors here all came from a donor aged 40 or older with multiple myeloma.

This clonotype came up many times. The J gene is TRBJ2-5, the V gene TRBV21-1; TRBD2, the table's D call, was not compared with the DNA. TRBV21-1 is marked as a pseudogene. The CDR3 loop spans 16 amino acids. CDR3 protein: CASSSTPAGVVETQYF. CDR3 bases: TGTGCCAGCAGCTCCACCCCCGCGGGAGTGGTGGAGACCCAGTACTTC.

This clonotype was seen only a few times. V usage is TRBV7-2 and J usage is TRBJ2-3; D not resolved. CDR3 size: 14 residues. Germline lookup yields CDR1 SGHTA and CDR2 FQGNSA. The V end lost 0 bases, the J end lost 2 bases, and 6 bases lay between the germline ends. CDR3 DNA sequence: TGTGCCAGCAGCTTAGCTACCAACACAGATACGCAGTATTTT. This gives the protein CASSLATNTDTQYF.

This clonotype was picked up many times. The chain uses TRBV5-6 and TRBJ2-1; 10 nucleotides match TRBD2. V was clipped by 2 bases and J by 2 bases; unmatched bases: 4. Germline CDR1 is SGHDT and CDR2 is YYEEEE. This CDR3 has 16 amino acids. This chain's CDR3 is CASSLVGLAAYNEQFF. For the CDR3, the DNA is TGTGCCAGCAGCTTAGTAGGACTAGCGGCCTACAATGAGCAGTTCTTC.

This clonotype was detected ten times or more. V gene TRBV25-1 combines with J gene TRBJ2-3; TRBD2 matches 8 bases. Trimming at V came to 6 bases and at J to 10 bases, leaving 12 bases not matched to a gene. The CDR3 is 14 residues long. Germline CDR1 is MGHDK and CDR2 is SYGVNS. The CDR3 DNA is TGTGCCAGCAGGGATCACGAGGCGGGAGGCGCGCAGTATTTT. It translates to CASRDHEAGGAQYF.

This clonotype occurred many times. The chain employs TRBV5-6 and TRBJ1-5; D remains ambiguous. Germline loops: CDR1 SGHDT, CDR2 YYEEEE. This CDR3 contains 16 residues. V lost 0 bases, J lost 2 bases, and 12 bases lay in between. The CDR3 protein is CASSLGPYLGNQPQHF. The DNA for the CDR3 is TGTGCCAGCAGCTTGGGTCCTTACTTGGGCAATCAGCCCCAGCATTTT.

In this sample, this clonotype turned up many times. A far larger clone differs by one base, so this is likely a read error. CDR3 sequence: CASGGFSGANVLAF. The CDR3 coding sequence is TGTGCCAGCGGGGGCTTCTCTGGGGCCAACGTCCTGGCTTTC. V usage is TRBV12-3 or TRBV12-4 and J usage is TRBJ2-6; weak D call: TRBD1 (6 bases). This CDR3 contains 14 residues.

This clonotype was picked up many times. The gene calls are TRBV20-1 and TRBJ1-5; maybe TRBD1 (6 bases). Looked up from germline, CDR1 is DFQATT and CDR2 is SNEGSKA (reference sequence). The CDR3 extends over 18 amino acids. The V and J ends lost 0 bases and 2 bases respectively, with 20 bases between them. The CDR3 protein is CSARDGTFGGPGNQPQHF. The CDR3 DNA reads TGCAGTGCTAGAGATGGGACTTTCGGGGGGCCTGGCAATCAGCCCCAGCATTTT.

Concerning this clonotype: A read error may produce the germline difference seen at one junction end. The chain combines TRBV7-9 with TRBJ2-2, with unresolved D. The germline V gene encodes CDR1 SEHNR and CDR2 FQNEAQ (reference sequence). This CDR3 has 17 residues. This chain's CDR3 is CASNLGLRSANTGELFF. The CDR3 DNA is TGTGCCAGCAACTTAGGGCTAAGGAGCGCGAACACCGGGGAGCTGTTTTTT.

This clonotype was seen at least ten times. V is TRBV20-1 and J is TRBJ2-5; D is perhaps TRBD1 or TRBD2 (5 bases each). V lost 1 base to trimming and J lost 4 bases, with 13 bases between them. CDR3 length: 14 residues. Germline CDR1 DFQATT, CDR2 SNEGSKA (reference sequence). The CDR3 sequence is CSARGDATVETQYF. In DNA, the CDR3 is TGCAGTGCTAGAGGGGACGCCACGGTAGAGACCCAGTACTTC.

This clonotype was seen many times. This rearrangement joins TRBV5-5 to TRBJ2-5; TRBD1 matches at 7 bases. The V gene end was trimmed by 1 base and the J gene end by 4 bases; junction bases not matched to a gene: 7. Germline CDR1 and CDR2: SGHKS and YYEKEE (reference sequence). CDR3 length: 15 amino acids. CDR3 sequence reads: CASSLIPRGLETQYF. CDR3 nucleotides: TGTGCCAGCAGCTTGATTCCTAGGGGGCTAGAGACCCAGTACTTC.

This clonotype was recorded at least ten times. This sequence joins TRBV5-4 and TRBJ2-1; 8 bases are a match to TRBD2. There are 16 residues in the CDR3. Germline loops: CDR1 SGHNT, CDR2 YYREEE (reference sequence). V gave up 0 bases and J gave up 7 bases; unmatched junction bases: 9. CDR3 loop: CASSLDRLAPWNEQFF. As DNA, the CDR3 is TGTGCCAGCAGCTTGGACCGACTAGCGCCATGGAATGAGCAGTTCTTC.

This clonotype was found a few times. CDR3 bases: TGCGCCAGCAGCTTGGACCTACTAGCGGGAGTAGTAGATACGCAGTATTTT. Its protein is CASSLDLLAGVVDTQYF. This sequence joins TRBV5-1 and TRBJ2-3; 11 bases map to TRBD2. The CDR3 is 17 residues long. The trim removed 0 bases at V and 5 bases at J, leaving 8 bases unmatched. The germline V gene encodes CDR1 SGHRS and CDR2 YFSETQ.

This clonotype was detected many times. The CDR3 loop reads CASSQDGRKQETQYF. Here the CDR3 DNA reads TGTGCCAGCAGCCAAGATGGGCGGAAGCAAGAGACCCAGTACTTC. V gene TRBV4-2 combines with J gene TRBJ2-5, with unresolved D. The CDR3 totals 15 residues. Trimming removed 0 bases at V and 2 bases at J, with 10 bases between. Germline V lookup: CDR1 LGHNA, CDR2 YNFKEQ.

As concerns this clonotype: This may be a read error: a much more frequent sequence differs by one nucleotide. The CDR3 nucleotides are TGCAGTGTTAGAGCAGTGTTGGGTCAAGAGACCCAGTACTTC. Protein sequence: CSVRAVLGQETQYF. The chain joins TRBV20-1 to TRBJ2-5; D not certain. Germline loops: CDR1 DFQATT, CDR2 SNEGSKA (reference sequence). This CDR3 has 14 amino acids.

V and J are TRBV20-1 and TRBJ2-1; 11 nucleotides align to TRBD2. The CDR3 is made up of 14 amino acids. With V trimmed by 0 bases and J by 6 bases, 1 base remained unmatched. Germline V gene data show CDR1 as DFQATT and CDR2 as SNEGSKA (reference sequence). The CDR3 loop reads CSARDSGRANEQFF. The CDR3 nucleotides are TGCAGTGCTAGAGATAGCGGGAGGGCCAATGAGCAGTTCTTC.

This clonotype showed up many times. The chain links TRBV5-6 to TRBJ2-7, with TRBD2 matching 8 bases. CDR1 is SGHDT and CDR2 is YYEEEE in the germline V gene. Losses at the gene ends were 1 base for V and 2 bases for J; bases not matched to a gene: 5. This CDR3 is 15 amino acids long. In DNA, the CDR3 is TGTGCCAGCAGCTTGATCTTAGCGGGGACCTACGAGCAGTACTTC. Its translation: CASSLILAGTYEQYF.

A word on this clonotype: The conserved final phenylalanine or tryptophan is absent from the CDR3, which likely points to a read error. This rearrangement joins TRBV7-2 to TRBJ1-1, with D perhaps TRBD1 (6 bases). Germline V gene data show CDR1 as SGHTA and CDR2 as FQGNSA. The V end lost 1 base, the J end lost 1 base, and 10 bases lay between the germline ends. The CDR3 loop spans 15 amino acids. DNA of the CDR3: TGTGCCAGCAGCTTAGTTATCAGGGGGAACACTGAAGCTTTCTTA. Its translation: CASSLVIRGNTEAFL.